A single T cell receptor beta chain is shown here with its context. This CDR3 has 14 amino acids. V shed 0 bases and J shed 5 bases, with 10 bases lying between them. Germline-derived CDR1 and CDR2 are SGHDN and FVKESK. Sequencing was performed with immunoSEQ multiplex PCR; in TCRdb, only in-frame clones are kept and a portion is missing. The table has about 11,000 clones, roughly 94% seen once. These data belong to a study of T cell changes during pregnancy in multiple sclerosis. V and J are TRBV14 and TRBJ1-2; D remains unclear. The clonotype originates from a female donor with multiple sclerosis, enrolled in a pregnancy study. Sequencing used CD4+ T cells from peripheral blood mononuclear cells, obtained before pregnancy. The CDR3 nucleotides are TGTGCCAGCAGCCAAGAGTCCACGGTTTATGGCTACACCTTC. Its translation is CASSQESTVYGYTF.